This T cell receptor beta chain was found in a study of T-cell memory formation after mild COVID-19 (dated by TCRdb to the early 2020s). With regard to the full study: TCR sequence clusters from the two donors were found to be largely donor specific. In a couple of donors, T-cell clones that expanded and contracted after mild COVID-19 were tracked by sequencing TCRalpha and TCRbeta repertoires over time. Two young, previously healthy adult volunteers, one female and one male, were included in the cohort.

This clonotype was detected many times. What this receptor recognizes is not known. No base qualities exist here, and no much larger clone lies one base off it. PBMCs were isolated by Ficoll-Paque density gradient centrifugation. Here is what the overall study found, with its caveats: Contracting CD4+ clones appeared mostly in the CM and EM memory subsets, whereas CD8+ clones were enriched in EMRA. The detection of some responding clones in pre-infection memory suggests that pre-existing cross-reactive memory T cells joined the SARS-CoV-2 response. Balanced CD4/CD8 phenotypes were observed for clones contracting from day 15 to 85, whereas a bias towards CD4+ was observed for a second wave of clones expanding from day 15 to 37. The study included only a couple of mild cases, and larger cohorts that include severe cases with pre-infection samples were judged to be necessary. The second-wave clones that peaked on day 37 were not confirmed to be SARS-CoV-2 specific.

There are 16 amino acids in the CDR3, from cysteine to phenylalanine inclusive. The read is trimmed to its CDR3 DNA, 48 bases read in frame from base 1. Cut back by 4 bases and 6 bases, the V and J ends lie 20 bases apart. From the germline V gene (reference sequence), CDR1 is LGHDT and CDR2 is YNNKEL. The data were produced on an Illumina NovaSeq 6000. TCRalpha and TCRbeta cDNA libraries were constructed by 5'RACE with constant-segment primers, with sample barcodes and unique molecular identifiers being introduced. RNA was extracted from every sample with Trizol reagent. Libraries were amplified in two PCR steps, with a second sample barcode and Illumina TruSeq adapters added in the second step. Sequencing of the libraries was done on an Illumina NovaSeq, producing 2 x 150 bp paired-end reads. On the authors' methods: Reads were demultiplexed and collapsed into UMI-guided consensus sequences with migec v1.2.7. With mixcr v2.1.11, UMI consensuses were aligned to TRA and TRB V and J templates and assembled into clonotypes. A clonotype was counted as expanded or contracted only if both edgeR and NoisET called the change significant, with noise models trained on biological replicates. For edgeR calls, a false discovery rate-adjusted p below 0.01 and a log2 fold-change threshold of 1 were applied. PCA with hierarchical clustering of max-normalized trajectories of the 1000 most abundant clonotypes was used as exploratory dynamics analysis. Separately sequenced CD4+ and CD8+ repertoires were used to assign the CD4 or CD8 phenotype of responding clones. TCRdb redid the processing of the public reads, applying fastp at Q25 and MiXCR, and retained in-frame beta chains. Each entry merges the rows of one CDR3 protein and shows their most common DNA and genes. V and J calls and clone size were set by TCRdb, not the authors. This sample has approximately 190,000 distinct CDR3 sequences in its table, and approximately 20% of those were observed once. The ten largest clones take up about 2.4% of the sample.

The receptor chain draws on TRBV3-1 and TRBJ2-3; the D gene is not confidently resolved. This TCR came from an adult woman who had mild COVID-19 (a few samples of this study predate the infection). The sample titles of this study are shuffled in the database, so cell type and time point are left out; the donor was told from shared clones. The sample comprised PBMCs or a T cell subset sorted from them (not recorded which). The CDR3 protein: CASSPASGAPRDTQYF. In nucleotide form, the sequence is TGTGCCAGCAGCCCAGCAAGTGGAGCCCCGCGGGATACGCAGTATTTT.